This TCR beta chain stems from a study of CD8+ T cells in alopecia areata. General study results and limits: Mouse data revealed clearer TCR sharing than patient data did, a gap possibly tied to HLA.

A remark on this clone: Its antigen is currently unknown.

Reverse transcription of extracted RNA yielded cDNA, which provided the sequencing template. Measured with immunoSEQ multiplex PCR; TCRdb has only the in-frame clones, and not every one. The repertoire holds approximately 180,000 clones, with 59% as singletons. J gave up 5 bases and V 6 bases, and 14 bases lay outside the gene matches. The germline gives CDR1 SQVTM, CDR2 ANQGSEA. The CDR3 is 17 residues long. The source of this sequence is a human donor with alopecia areata. This chain joins TRBV29-1 and TRBJ2-2; 11 bases match TRBD2. The source was CD4+ T cells sorted from blood, collected at week 0. For the CDR3, the DNA is TGCAGCGTCACTTCTAGCGGGGGGCCCGGTTCGACCGGGGAGCTGTTTTTT. Its translation is CSVTSSGGPGSTGELFF.